This TCR beta chain comes out of a study of post-analysis software for immune sequencing data. Background on the study: Recorded subtypes: relapsing-remitting, secondary progressive, progressive-relapsing; some patients unannotated.

Researchers reported that TCR beta cDNA libraries carried unique molecular identifiers. Approximately 500,000 cDNA molecules were obtained per 1 to 10 million input T cells. TCRdb itself ran the PCR reads through MiXCR, one entry per CDR3 protein. The sample contains over 700,000 distinct CDR3 sequences, around 27% of which appear only once. Overall study findings and caveats: Compared against controls, patients with multiple sclerosis displayed significantly lower normalized Chao1 diversity. Relative to controls, patients had five TRBV segments at higher frequency, with TRBV5-6, TRBV5-1 and TRBV20-1 among these.

Points on this clonotype: Its antigen remains unknown.

Germline CDR1 LGHDT, CDR2 YNNKEL (reference sequence). This CDR3 comprises 13 residues. Trimming removed 5 bases from V and 1 base from J, with 8 bases in between. The clonotype comes from a girl aged 10 to 17 with multiple sclerosis. The rearrangement links TRBV3-1 to TRBJ1-2, with no clear D. The sequencing sample was made of blood. The CDR3 DNA reads as TGTGCCAGCAGCACCACAGATAACTATGGCTACACCTTC. This gives the protein CASSTTDNYGYTF.